Following are 28 T cell receptor beta chains from one sample sequenced in a study of T cell responses to AZD1222 COVID-19 vaccine. Clones were read by immunoSEQ multiplex PCR, and TCRdb kept only the in-frame ones, dropping some. The sample contains fewer than 120,000 clones, about 87% of which appear only once. The specimen was peripheral blood, collected on day 0 of AZD1222 vaccination. The receptors here all came from an adult in good health.

This sequence joins TRBV3-1 (or the pseudogene TRBV3-2) and TRBJ1-4; 9 nucleotides agree with TRBD1. The trim removed 2 bases at V and 6 bases at J, leaving 7 bases unmatched. The V gene's germline CDR1 is LGHDT and CDR2 YNNKEL (reference sequence). This CDR3 spans 16 amino acids. The CDR3 bases are TGTGCCAGCAGCCAAAGTTCATGGACAGGGGATGAAAAACTGTTTTTT. Protein: CASSQSSWTGDEKLFF.

The genes are TRBV30 and TRBJ2-7; D possibly uses TRBD1 or TRBD2 (6 bases each). Germline V CDR1 and CDR2: GTSNPN, SVGIG (reference sequence). The CDR3 covers 12 residues. The germline V and J ends were trimmed by 2 bases and 5 bases, with 10 bases remaining between them. In DNA form, the CDR3 reads TGTGCCTGGAGTCGGGGGCAAAACGAGCAGTACTTC. This encodes CAWSRGQNEQYF.

J is TRBJ1-2 and V is TRBV4-1; no firm D call. This CDR3 is 15 amino acids long. Germline V gene sequence: CDR1 MGHRA, CDR2 YSYEKL. Trimming removed 1 base at V and 0 bases at J, with 9 bases between. CDR3 nucleotide sequence: TGCGCCAGCAGCCAAGTTGACGGGGCTAACTATGGCTACACCTTC. It specifies CASSQVDGANYGYTF.

This chain joins TRBV27 and TRBJ2-3; weak D call: TRBD1 (6 bases). The CDR3 consists of 18 residues. Germline V gene sequence: CDR1 MNHEY, CDR2 SMNVEV (reference sequence). V shed 5 bases and J shed 2 bases, with 23 bases lying between them. The CDR3 nucleotides are TGTGCCAGCAGTCTAGCCGTCCTCGGACAGCTAAACACAGATACGCAGTATTTT. Amino acid sequence: CASSLAVLGQLNTDTQYF.

The V gene is TRBV19, the J gene TRBJ1-2; no clear D. This CDR3 region has 14 residues. With 5 bases removed from V and 4 bases from J, the gap between germline ends came to 14 bases. Germline values: CDR1 LNHDA, CDR2 SQIVND (reference sequence). The CDR3 loop reads CASSARTATYGYTF. The CDR3 region has the DNA TGTGCCAGTAGTGCCCGAACAGCAACCTATGGCTACACCTTC.

The DNA of the CDR3 is TGTGCCAGCAGGCAGGACGACAGGGGGACTGGGGCCAACGTCCTGACTTTC. This gives the protein CASRQDDRGTGANVLTF. This chain connects TRBV9 to TRBJ2-6, with 9 bases that match TRBD1. This CDR3 contains 17 residues. Per germline, CDR1 SGDLS and CDR2 YYNGEE. V trimming: 5 bases; J trimming: 2 bases; junction bases outside the gene matches: 8.

The chain recombines TRBV12-3 or TRBV12-4 with TRBJ2-2; D not certain. CDR3 length equals 13 residues. The V end was cut by 7 bases, the J end by 4 bases, with 10 bases between. CDR3 sequence reads: CASMPYSTGELFF. CDR3 sequence (DNA): TGTGCCAGCATGCCCTATAGCACCGGGGAGCTGTTTTTT.

The J gene is TRBJ2-1, the V gene TRBV5-1; no clear D. Germline V gives CDR1 SGHRS, CDR2 YFSETQ. The V end lost 4 bases, the J end lost 8 bases, and 10 bases lay between the germline ends. There are 12 residues in the CDR3. This CDR3 reads CASSLQVDEQFF. For the CDR3, the DNA is TGCGCCAGCAGCCTGCAGGTGGATGAGCAGTTCTTC.

The chain combines TRBV5-6 with TRBJ1-1; D possibly corresponds to TRBD1 (5 bases). The CDR3 spans 14 residues. CDR1 is SGHDT and CDR2 is YYEEEE in the germline V gene. V lost 4 bases and J lost 6, with 16 bases in between. DNA for the CDR3: TGTGCCAGCAGCCTGGGAAGGGGTCGGGCTGAAGCTTTCTTT. Its translation is CASSLGRGRAEAFF.

This chain connects TRBV24-1 to TRBJ2-3, with D possibly TRBD1 on 6 matching bases. V was cut by 0 bases and J by 2 bases, with 11 bases left in between. Germline CDR1 reads KGHDR; CDR2 reads SFDVKD. The CDR3 is made up of 16 amino acids. The CDR3 bases are TGTGCCACCAGTGATTTGCTAGGACAGAACACAGATACGCAGTATTTT. Its translation is CATSDLLGQNTDTQYF.

V and J are TRBV3-1 (or the pseudogene TRBV3-2) and TRBJ1-6; D is possibly TRBD1 (5 bases). There are 15 residues in the CDR3. Trimming removed 1 base at V and 7 bases at J, with 11 bases between. Germline V gene sequence: CDR1 LGHDT, CDR2 YNNKEL (reference sequence). CDR3 residues: CASSQGVGDNSPLHF. Written as DNA, the CDR3 is TGTGCCAGCAGCCAAGGTGTAGGGGACAATTCACCCCTCCACTTT.

The rearrangement uses TRBV5-5 and TRBJ1-2, with D perhaps matching TRBD1 (6 bases). Germline CDR1 SGHKS, CDR2 YYEKEE (reference sequence). This CDR3 region has 13 residues. V was clipped by 4 bases and J by 8 bases, with 15 bases between them. In DNA form, the CDR3 reads TGTGCCAGCAGCGCTCAACCAGGGGTCGGCTACACCTTC. Translation gives CASSAQPGVGYTF.

The sample holds a few counts of this clone. The rearrangement joins TRBV14 to TRBJ1-2; 7 bases agree with TRBD1. CDR1 is SGHDN and CDR2 is FVKESK in the germline V gene. J lost 2 bases, V lost 4 bases, and 7 bases had no gene match. The length of the CDR3 is 15 residues. The CDR3 bases are TGTGCCAGCAGCCCCCTACCGGGACAGAACTATGGCTACACCTTC. Amino acid sequence: CASSPLPGQNYGYTF.

This chain uses TRBV24-1 with TRBJ1-2; TRBD1 agrees at 7 bases. Trimming at V came to 6 bases and at J to 3 bases, leaving 9 bases not matched to a gene. The germline V gene has CDR1 KGHDR and CDR2 SFDVKD. CDR3 length: 15 amino acids. Written as DNA, the CDR3 is TGTGCCACCAGTACCCCCGGACAGGAACACTATGGCTACACCTTC. It encodes CATSTPGQEHYGYTF.

Here the CDR3 reads CASSPAHGADTQYF. CDR3 nucleotide sequence: TGTGCCAGCAGCCCCGCGCATGGAGCAGATACGCAGTATTTT. The chain carries TRBV7-9 and TRBJ2-3; D is unresolved. Trimming left V 5 bases short and J 4 bases short, with 13 bases between. The CDR3 is made up of 14 amino acids. Germline CDR1 reads SEHNR; CDR2 reads FQNEAQ (reference sequence). Supplemented by reference TRBV7-9 and TRBJ2-3, the full variable domain reads DTGVSQNPRHKITKRGQNVTFRCDPISEHNRLYWYRQTLGQGPEFLTYFQNEAQLEKSRLLSDRFSAERPKGSFSTLEIQRTEQGDSAMYLCASSPAHGADTQYFGPGTRLTVL.

The chain combines TRBV3-1 (or the pseudogene TRBV3-2) with TRBJ2-7, with no clear D. Trimming took 4 bases from V and 3 from J, leaving 7 bases between them. From germline, CDR1 is LGHDT and CDR2 YNNKEL (reference sequence). The length of the CDR3 is 12 residues. The CDR3, as DNA: TGTGCCAGCAGCCGCTTAGGCTACGAGCAGTACTTC. Protein: CASSRLGYEQYF.

Only one count was recorded for this clone. The chain links TRBV10-3 to TRBJ1-1; no definite D call. The CDR3 loop spans 14 amino acids. The germline V and J ends were trimmed by 0 bases and 6 bases, with 11 bases remaining between them. Germline CDR1 reads ENHRY; CDR2 reads SYGVKD. The CDR3 DNA reads as TGTGCCATCAGTGAGTCGATCGGAACCCCTGAAGCTTTCTTT. Translated: CAISESIGTPEAFF.

V usage is TRBV12-3 or TRBV12-4 and J usage is TRBJ2-7; 7 nucleotides align to TRBD1. V gave up 6 bases and J gave up 7 bases; unmatched junction bases: 9. The length of the CDR3 is 13 residues. DNA of the CDR3: TGTGCCAGCAGGAGACAGGGAATCCCAGAGCAGTACTTC. Protein product: CASRRQGIPEQYF.

This chain uses TRBV10-2 with TRBJ1-2; a weak D match, TRBD1 (5 bases). Germline values: CDR1 WSHSY, CDR2 SAAADI. The germline V and J ends were trimmed by 7 bases and 4 bases, with 25 bases remaining between them. The CDR3 sequence is 17 residues long. The CDR3 loop is CASTSTGRAPASYGYTF. In nucleotides, the CDR3 is TGCGCCAGCACCTCAACGGGCAGGGCGCCGGCTTCCTATGGCTACACCTTC.

The chain has TRBV7-2 and TRBJ1-2; D unresolved. The germline V gene encodes CDR1 SGHTA and CDR2 FQGNSA. V lost 5 bases, J lost 5 bases, and 18 bases lay in between. This CDR3 region has 15 residues. CDR3 sequence: CASSLPPASRYGYTF. The CDR3, as DNA: TGTGCCAGCAGCCTCCCTCCGGCGAGCCGTTATGGCTACACCTTC.

V is TRBV7-2 and J is TRBJ1-5, with D unresolved. This CDR3 spans 14 amino acids. The germline gives CDR1 SGHTA, CDR2 FQGNSA. V was shortened by 1 base and J by 11 bases, with 15 bases between the two germline ends. CDR3 in DNA: TGTGCCAGCAGCTTAGAGGCGAGGATCGGGACCCAGCATTTT. Translated: CASSLEARIGTQHF.

This chain links TRBV3-1 (or the pseudogene TRBV3-2) with TRBJ1-2; weak D call: TRBD1 (6 bases). V was pared by 0 bases and J by 7 bases, with 18 bases between. The CDR3 has 16 amino acids. Germline V gives CDR1 LGHDT, CDR2 YNNKEL (reference sequence). CDR3 residues: CASSQDPGAKGGGYTF. As DNA, the CDR3 is TGTGCCAGCAGCCAAGATCCGGGGGCGAAGGGTGGTGGCTACACCTTC.

This clone has a single count. The gene calls are TRBV11-2 and TRBJ2-3; weak D call: TRBD2 (6 bases). The V and J ends lost 5 bases and 2 bases respectively, with 17 bases between them. This CDR3 spans 16 amino acids. In germline, CDR1 is SGHAT, CDR2 FQNNGV. The CDR3 nucleotides read TGTGCCAGCAGCCGGGGACTTGTGGAGGACACAGATACGCAGTATTTT. This sequence encodes CASSRGLVEDTDTQYF.

This clone was observed once. The J gene is TRBJ2-7, the V gene TRBV5-6; no clear D gene. V lost 2 bases and J 7 bases, leaving 7 bases between the germline ends. This CDR3 contains 11 residues. The germline V gene has CDR1 SGHDT and CDR2 YYEEEE. The CDR3 here is CASSFLREQYF. CDR3 DNA: TGTGCCAGCAGCTTTTTACGGGAGCAGTACTTC.

J is TRBJ1-4 and V is TRBV19; TRBD1 aligns across 8 bases. This CDR3 comprises 14 residues. Germline CDR1 LNHDA, CDR2 SQIVND (reference sequence). V trimming: 3 bases; J trimming: 6 bases; junction bases outside the gene matches: 3. As DNA, the CDR3 is TGTGCCAGTAGTATGAGGACAGGGTATGAAAAACTGTTTTTT. Residues: CASSMRTGYEKLFF.

The V gene is TRBV6-5, the J gene TRBJ2-7, with 7 bases matching TRBD2. V was clipped by 5 bases and J by 2 bases; unmatched bases: 9. The CDR3 length is 15 residues. The germline gives CDR1 MNHEY, CDR2 SVGAGI. CDR3 in amino acids: CASSRRGVATYEQYF. The CDR3 coding sequence is TGTGCCAGCAGTCGCCGGGGGGTCGCGACCTACGAGCAGTACTTC.

The J gene is TRBJ2-3, the V gene TRBV5-1; D gene uncertain. Trimming left V 4 bases short and J 2 bases short, with 5 bases between. Germline V lookup: CDR1 SGHRS, CDR2 YFSETQ. This CDR3 is built from 12 residues. The DNA of the CDR3 is TGCGCCAGCAGCGCCTCCACAGATACGCAGTATTTT. Translated, it gives CASSASTDTQYF.

The genes are TRBV6-5 and TRBJ2-7; the D is unclear. Germline V gene lookup returns CDR1 MNHEY and CDR2 SVGAGI. This CDR3 region has 16 residues. V lost 2 bases, J lost 2 bases, and 16 bases lay in between. As DNA, the CDR3 is TGTGCCAGCAGTTACGGGGTTATAGGGCCGACCTACGAGCAGTACTTC. Translated: CASSYGVIGPTYEQYF.